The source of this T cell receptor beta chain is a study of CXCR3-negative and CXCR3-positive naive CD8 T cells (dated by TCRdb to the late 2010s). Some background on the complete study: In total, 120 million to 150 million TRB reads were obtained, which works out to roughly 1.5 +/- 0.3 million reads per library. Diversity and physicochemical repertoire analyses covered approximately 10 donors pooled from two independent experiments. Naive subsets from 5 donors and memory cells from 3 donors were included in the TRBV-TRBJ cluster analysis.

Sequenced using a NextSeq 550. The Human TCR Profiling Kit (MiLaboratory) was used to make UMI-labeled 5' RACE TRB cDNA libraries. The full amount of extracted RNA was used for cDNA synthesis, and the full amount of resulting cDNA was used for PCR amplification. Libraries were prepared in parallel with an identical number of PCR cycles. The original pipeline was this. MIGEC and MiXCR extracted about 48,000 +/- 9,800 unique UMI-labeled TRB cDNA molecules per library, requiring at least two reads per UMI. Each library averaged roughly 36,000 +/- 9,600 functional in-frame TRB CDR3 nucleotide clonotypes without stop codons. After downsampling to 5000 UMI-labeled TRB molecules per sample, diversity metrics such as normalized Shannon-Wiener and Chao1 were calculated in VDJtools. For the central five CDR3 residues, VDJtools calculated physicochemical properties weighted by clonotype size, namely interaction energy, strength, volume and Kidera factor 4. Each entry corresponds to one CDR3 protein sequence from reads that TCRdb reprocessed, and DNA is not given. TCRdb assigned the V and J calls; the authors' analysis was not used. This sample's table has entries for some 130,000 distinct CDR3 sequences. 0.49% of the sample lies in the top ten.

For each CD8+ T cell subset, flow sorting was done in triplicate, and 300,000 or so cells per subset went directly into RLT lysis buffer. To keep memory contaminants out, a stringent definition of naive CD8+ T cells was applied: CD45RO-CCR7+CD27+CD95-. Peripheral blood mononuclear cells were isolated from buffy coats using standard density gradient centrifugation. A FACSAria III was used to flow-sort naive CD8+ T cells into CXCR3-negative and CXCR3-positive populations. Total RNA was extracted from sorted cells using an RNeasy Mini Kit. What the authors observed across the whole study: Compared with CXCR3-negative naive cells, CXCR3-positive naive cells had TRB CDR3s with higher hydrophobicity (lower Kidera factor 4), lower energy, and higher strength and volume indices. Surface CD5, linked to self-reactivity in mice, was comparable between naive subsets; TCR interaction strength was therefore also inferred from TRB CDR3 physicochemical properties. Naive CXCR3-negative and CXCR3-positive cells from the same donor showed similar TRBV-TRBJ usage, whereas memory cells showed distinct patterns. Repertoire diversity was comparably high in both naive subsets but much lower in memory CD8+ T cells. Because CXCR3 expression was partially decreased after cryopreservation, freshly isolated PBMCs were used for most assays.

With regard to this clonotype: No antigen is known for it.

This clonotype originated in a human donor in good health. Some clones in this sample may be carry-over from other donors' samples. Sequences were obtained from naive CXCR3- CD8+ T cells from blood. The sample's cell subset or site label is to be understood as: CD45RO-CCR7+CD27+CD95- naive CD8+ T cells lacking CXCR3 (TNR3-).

The CDR3 sequence is CASSRGTTSEQFF. The chain is encoded by TRBV4-1 joined to TRBJ2-1; the TCRdb call, TRBD2, lacks DNA for checking. CDR1 and CDR2, per the germline V gene, are MGHRA and YSYEKL. The CDR3 sequence holds 13 residues, the cysteine and phenylalanine included. No DNA sequence was recorded.